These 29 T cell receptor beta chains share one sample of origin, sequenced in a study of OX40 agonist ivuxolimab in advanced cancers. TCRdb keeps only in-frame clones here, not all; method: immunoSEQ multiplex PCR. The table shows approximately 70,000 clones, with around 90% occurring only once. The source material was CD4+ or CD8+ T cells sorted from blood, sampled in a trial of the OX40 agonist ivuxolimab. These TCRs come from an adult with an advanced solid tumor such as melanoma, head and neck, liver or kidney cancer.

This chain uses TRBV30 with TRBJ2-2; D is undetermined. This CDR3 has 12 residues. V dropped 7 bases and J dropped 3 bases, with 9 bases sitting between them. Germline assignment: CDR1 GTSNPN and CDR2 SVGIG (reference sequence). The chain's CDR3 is CASMSYTGELFF. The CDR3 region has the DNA TGTGCCTCCATGAGCTACACCGGGGAGCTGTTTTTT. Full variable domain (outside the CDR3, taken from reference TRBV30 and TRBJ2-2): SQTIHQWPATLVQPVGSPLSLECTVEGTSNPNLYWYRQAAGRGLQLLFYSVGIGQISSEVPQNLSASRPQDRQFILSSKKLLLSDSGFYLCASMSYTGELFFGEGSRLTVL.

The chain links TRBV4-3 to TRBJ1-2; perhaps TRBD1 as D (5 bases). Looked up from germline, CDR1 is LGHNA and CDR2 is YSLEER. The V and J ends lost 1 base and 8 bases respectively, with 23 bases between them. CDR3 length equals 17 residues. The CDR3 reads CASSQGGAGSWGSGYTF. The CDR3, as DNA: TGCGCCAGCAGCCAAGGAGGCGCAGGGTCGTGGGGCAGCGGCTACACCTTC.

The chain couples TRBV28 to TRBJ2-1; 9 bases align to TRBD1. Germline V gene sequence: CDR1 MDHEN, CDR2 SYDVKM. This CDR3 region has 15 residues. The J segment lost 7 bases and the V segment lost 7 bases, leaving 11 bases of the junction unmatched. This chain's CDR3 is CASNLIGTGRNEQFF. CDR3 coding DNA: TGTGCCAGCAATCTTATAGGGACAGGGAGGAATGAGCAGTTCTTC.

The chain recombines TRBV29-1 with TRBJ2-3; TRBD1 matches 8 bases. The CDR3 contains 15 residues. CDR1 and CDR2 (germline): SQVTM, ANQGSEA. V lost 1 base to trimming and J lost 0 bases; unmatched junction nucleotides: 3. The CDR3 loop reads CSVEGDRQSTDTQYF. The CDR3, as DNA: TGCAGCGTTGAAGGGGACAGGCAAAGCACAGATACGCAGTATTTT.

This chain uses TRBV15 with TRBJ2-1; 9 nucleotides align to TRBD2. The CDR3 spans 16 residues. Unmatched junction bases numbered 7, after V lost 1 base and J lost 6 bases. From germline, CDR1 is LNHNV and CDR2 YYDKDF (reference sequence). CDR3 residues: CATSRASGTSLNEQFF. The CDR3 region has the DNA TGTGCCACCAGCAGAGCCTCCGGGACTAGCCTCAATGAGCAGTTCTTC.

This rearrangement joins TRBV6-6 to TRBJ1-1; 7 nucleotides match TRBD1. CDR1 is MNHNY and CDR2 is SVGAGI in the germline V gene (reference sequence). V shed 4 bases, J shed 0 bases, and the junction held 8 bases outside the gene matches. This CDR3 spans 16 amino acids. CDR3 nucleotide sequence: TGTGCCAGCAGTTCGTCATCAGGGGGGATGAACACTGAAGCTTTCTTT. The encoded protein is CASSSSSGGMNTEAFF.

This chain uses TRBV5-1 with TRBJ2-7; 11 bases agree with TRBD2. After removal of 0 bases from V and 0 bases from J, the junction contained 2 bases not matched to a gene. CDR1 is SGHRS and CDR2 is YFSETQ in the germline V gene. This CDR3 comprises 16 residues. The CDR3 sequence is CASSLETSGNSYEQYF. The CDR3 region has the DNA TGCGCCAGCAGCTTGGAGACTAGCGGGAACTCCTACGAGCAGTACTTC.

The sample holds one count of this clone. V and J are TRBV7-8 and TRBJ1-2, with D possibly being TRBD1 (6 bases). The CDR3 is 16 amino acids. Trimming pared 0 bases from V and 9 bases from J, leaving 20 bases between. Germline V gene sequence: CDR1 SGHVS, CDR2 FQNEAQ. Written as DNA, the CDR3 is TGTGCCAGCAGCTTAGCGGGGGCTGAGGGGAAATTTAGCTACACCTTC. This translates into CASSLAGAEGKFSYTF.

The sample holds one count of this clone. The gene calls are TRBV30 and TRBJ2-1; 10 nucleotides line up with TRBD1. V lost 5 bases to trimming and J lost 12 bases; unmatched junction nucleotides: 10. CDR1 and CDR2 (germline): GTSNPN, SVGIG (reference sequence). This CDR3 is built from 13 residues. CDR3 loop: CAWGRYRDRGQFF. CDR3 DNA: TGTGCCTGGGGCCGGTACCGGGACAGGGGGCAGTTCTTC.

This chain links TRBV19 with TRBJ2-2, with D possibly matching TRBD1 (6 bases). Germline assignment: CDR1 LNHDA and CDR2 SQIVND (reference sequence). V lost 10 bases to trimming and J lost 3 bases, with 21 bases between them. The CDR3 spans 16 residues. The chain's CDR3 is CATSPDKTGYTGELFF. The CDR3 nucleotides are TGTGCCACCTCACCCGATAAGACAGGCTACACCGGGGAGCTGTTTTTT. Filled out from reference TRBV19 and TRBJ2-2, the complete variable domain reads DGGITQSPKYLFRKEGQNVTLSCEQNLNHDAMYWYRQDPGQGLRLIYYSQIVNDFQKGDIAEGYSVSREKKESFPLTVTSAQKNPTAFYLCATSPDKTGYTGELFFGEGSRLTVL.

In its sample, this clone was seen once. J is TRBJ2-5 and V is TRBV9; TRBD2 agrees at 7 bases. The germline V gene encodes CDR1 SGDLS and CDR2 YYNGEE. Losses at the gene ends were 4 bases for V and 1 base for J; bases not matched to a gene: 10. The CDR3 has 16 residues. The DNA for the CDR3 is TGTGCCAGCAGCCAGCGTAGACTAGCTATCCAAGAGACCCAGTACTTC. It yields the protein CASSQRRLAIQETQYF.

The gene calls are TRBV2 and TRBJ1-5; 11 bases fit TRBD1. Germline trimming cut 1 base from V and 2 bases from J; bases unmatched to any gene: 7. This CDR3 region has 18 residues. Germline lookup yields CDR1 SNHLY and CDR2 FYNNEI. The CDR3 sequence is CASSEEGQGVFGNQPQHF. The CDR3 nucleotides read TGTGCCAGCAGTGAAGAGGGACAGGGGGTATTCGGCAATCAGCCCCAGCATTTT.

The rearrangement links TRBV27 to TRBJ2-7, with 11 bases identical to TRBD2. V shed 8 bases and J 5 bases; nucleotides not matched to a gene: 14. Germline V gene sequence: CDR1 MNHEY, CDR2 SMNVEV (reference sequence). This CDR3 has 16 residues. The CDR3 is CASRLAGLGMDDEQYF. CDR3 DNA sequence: TGTGCCAGCCGACTAGCGGGGTTGGGCATGGATGACGAGCAGTACTTC.

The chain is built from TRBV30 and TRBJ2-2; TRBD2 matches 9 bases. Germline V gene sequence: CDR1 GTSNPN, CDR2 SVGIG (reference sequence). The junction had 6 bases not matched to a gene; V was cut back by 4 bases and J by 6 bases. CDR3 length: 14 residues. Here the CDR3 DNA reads TGTGCCTGGATTCGCGGGAGGGGCGCCGGGGAGCTGTTTTTT. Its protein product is CAWIRGRGAGELFF.

For the CDR3, the DNA is TGTGCCAGCAGTCACCAGGGGGCCCCTACCTACGAGCAGTACTTC. Encoded protein: CASSHQGAPTYEQYF. This chain joins TRBV28 and TRBJ2-7, with TRBD1 matching over 8 bases. V trimming: 5 bases; J trimming: 2 bases; junction bases outside the gene matches: 8. In germline, CDR1 is MDHEN, CDR2 SYDVKM. The CDR3 sequence is 15 residues long.

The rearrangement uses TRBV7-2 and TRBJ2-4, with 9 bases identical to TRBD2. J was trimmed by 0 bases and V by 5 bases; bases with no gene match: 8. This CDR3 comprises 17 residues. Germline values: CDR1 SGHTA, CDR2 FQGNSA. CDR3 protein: CASSPTSGILAKNIQYF. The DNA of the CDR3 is TGTGCCAGCAGCCCGACTAGCGGTATTCTAGCCAAAAACATTCAGTACTTC.

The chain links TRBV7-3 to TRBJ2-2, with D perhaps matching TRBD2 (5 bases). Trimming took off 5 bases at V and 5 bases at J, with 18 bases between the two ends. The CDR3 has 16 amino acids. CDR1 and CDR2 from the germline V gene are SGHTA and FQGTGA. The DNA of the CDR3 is TGTGCCAGCAGCGTCCTACCCGGACTTGGGACCGGGGAGCTGTTTTTT. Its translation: CASSVLPGLGTGELFF.

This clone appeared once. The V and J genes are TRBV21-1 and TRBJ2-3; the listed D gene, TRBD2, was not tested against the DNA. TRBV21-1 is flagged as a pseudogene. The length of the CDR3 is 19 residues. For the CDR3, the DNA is TGTGCCAGCAGCACATCCACGACTAGCGGGGTCTCTCGCACAGATACGCAGTATTTT. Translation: CASSTSTTSGVSRTDTQYF.

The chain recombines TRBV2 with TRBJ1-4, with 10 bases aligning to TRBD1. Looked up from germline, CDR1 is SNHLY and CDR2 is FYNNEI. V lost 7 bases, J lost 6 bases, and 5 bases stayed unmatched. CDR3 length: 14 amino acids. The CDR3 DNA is TGTGCCAGCACTGCCGGGACAGGGGATGAAAAACTGTTTTTT. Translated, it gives CASTAGTGDEKLFF.

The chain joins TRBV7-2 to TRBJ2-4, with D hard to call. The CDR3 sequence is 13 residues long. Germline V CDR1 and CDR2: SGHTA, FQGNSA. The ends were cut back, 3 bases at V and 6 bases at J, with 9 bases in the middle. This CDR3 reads CASSFNNGNIQYF. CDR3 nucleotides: TGTGCCAGCAGCTTTAACAATGGAAACATTCAGTACTTC. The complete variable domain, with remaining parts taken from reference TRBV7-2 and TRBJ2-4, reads GAGVSQSPSNKVTEKGKDVELRCDPISGHTALYWYRQSLGQGLEFLIYFQGNSAPDKSGLPSDRFSAERTGGSVSTLTIQRTQQEDSAVYLCASSFNNGNIQYFGAGTRLSVL.

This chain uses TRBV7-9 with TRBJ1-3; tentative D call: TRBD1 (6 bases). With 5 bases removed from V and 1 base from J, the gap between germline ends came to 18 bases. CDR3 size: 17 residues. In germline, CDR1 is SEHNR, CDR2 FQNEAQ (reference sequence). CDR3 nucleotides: TGTGCCAGCAGCCTCAGGAGGGGGGAATCATCTGGAAACACCATATATTTT. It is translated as CASSLRRGESSGNTIYF.

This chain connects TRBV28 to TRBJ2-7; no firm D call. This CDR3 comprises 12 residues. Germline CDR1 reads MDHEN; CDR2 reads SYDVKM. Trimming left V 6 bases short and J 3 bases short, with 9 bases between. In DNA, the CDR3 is TGTGCCAGCAGGGTCGAAAACTACGAGCAGTACTTC. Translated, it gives CASRVENYEQYF.

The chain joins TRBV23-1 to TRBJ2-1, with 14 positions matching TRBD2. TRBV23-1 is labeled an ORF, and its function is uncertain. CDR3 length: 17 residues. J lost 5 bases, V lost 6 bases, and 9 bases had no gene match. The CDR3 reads CASRTSGRAYENNEQFF. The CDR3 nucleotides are TGCGCCAGCAGGACTAGCGGGAGGGCCTACGAGAACAATGAGCAGTTCTTC.

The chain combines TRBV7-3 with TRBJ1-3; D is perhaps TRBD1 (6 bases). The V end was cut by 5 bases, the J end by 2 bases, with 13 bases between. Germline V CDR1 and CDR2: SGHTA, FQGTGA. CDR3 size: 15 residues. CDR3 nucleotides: TGTGCCAGCAGCGTACAGGGTGGTACTGGAAACACCATATATTTT. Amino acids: CASSVQGGTGNTIYF.

CDR3 nucleotides: TGTGCCAGCAGTTTATTGGGGCGGACCAATCAGCCCCAGCATTTT. Amino acids: CASSLLGRTNQPQHF. The J gene is TRBJ1-5, the V gene TRBV28; D might be TRBD1 (5 bases). The CDR3 totals 15 residues. With 1 base removed from V and 3 bases from J, the gap between germline ends came to 10 bases. Germline lookup yields CDR1 MDHEN and CDR2 SYDVKM.

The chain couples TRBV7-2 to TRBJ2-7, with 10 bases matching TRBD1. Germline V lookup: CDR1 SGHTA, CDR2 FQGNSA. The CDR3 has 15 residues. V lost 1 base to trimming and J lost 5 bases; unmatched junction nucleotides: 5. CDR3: CASSLVPGQGNEQYF. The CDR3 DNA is TGTGCCAGCAGCTTAGTACCGGGACAGGGGAACGAGCAGTACTTC.

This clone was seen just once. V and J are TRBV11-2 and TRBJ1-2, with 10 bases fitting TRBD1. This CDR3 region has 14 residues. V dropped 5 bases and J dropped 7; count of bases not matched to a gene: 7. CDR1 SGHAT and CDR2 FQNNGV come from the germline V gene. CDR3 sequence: CASSPRQGAFGYTF. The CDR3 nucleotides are TGTGCCAGCAGCCCGAGACAGGGGGCTTTTGGCTACACCTTC. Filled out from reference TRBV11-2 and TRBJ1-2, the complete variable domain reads EAGVAQSPRYKIIEKRQSVAFWCNPISGHATLYWYQQILGQGPKLLIQFQNNGVVDDSQLPKDRFSAERLKGVDSTLKIQPAKLEDSAVYLCASSPRQGAFGYTFGSGTRLTVV.

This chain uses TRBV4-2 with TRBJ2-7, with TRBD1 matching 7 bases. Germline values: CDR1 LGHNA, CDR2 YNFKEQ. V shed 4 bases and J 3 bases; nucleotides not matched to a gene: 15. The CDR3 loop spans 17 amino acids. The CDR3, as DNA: TGTGCCAGCAGCCCACGAGCAGGGGGAGACGCCAACTACGAGCAGTACTTC. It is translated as CASSPRAGGDANYEQYF.

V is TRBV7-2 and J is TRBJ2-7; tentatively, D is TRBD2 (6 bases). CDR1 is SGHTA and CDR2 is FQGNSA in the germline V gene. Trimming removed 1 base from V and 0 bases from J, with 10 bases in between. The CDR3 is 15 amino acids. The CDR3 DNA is TGTGCCAGCAGCTTAGGCGGGGCCATCTCCTACGAGCAGTACTTC. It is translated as CASSLGGAISYEQYF.